A selection of T cell receptor beta chains follows, all from one sample in a study of T cells expressing NK-cell markers. Following a re-call of the 5' RACE reads, TCRdb has one entry per CDR3 protein and lacks DNA. Its clone listing holds 350,000 to 500,000 distinct CDR3 sequences. The source material was blood T cells: a sorted CD56 or NKG2C T cell subset, CD4+ or CD8+ T cells, or bulk PBMC T cells (not recorded which). Source of these receptors: a woman between 18 and 69 years old in good health. Both conserved end residues are part of each CDR3. Each record gives: J gene, V gene, CDR3 protein.

>TRBJ2-5|TRBV10-3
CAISEERETQYF
>TRBJ2-2|TRBV6-2/TRBV6-3
CASRKTGPMNTGELFF
>TRBJ2-7|TRBV5-1
CASSPGQGSGEQYF
>TRBJ2-3|TRBV5-5
CASSLGPSPTDTQYF
>TRBJ2-3|TRBV24-1
CAISDPRDVGKTQYF
>TRBJ2-3|TRBV5-1
CASSLGSGGDTQYF
>TRBJ2-3|TRBV20-1
CSATLDRGPVDTQYF
>TRBJ2-1|TRBV5-1
CASSLERGSNEQFF
>TRBJ1-2|TRBV20-1
CSAKKPGQGSYGYTF
>TRBJ2-7|TRBV20-1
CSAPIGGTGVVYEQYF
>TRBJ1-1|TRBV20-1
CSARDPQTEAFF
>TRBJ2-5|TRBV20-1
CSARRPVIEETQYF
>TRBJ2-1|TRBV12-3/TRBV12-4
CASRLTSAKQFF
>TRBJ2-3|TRBV4-1
CASSQVLGAWTDTQYF
>TRBJ1-5|TRBV28
CASSQTTGGQPQHF
>TRBJ2-7|TRBV28
CASSLEPKTYEQYF